One TCR beta chain is described in this entry. What it recognizes is unknown. The sample is drawn from a study of T cells in localized non-small cell lung cancer. Study-level findings and limits: In adjacent lung appeared a median around 55 of the top 100 tumor clones.

TCRdb's copy holds only in-frame clones and misses some; the assay was immunoSEQ multiplex PCR. The sample shows tens of thousands of clones, under 95% of them seen only once. This CDR3 has 15 amino acids. After removal of 0 bases from V and 6 bases from J, the junction contained 6 bases not matched to a gene. Per germline, CDR1 SGHDT and CDR2 YYEEEE. The material sequenced was peripheral blood mononuclear cells, taken before any cancer treatment. This TCR came from a female donor at least 60 years old with stage II lung adenocarcinoma. The gene calls are TRBV5-6 and TRBJ1-2; 9 bases agree with TRBD1. DNA of the CDR3: TGTGCCAGCAGCTTGGCCGACAGGGGGTTGAATGGCTACACCTTC. Translation: CASSLADRGLNGYTF.